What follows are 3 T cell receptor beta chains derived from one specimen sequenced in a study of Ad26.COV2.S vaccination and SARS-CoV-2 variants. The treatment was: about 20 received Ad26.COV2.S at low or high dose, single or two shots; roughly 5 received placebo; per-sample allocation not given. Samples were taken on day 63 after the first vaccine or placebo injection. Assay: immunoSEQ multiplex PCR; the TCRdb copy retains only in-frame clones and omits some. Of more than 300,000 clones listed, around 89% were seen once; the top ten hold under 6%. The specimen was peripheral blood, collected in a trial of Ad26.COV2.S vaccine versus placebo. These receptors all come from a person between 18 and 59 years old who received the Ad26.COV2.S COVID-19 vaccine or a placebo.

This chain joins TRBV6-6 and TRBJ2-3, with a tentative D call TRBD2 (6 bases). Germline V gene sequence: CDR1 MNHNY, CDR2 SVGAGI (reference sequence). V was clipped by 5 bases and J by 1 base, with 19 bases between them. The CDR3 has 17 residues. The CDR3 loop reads CASSPDRLVRGTDTQYF. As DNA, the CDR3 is TGTGCCAGCAGTCCAGATCGACTAGTGCGCGGCACAGATACGCAGTATTTT.

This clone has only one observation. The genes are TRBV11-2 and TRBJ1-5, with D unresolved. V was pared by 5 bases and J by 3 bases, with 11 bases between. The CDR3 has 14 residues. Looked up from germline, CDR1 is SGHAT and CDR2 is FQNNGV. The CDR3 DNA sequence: TGTGCCAGCAGCCTGACTGTAAACAATCAGCCCCAGCATTTT. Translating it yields CASSLTVNNQPQHF. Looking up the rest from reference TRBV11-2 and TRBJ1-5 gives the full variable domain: EAGVAQSPRYKIIEKRQSVAFWCNPISGHATLYWYQQILGQGPKLLIQFQNNGVVDDSQLPKDRFSAERLKGVDSTLKIQPAKLEDSAVYLCASSLTVNNQPQHFGDGTRLSIL.

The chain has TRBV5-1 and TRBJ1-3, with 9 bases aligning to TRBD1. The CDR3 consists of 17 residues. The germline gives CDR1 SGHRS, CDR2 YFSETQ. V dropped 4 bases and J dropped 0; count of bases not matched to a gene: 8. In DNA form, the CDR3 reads TGCGCCAGCAGCCAATGGACAGGGGCCGGCTCTGGAAACACCATATATTTT. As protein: CASSQWTGAGSGNTIYF.